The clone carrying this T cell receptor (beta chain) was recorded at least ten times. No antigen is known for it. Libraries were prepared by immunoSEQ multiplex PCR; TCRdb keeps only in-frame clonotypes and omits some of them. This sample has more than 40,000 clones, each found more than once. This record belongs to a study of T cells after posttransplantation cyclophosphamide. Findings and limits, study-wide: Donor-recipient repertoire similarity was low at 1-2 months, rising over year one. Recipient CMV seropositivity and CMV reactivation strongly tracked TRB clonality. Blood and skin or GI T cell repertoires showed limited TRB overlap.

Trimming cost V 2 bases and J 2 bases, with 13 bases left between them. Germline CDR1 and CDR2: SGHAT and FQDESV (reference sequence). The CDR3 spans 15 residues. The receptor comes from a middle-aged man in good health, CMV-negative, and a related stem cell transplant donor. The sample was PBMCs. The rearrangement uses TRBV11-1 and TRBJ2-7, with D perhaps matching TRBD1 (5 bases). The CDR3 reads CASSLSKGRTYEQYF. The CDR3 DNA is TGTGCCAGCAGCTTATCGAAGGGGCGAACCTACGAGCAGTACTTC.